This T cell receptor beta chain originates from a study of blood T cell repertoires in COVID-19. Study information: Nucleic acid was either cDNA or gDNA, and it came from T cells, B-cell-depleted T cells, or PBMCs.

Profiling relied on immunoSEQ multiplex PCR, and the TCRdb table lists in-frame clones only, not all of them. This sample carries around 190,000 clones, 70% to 80% of them seen once, and the ten largest clones take approximately 6%. Recruited during active infection, patients (from Seattle) were subsequently followed longitudinally. V lost 6 bases and J 2 bases, leaving 8 bases between the germline ends. There are 13 residues in the CDR3. Germline assignment: CDR1 SNHLY and CDR2 FYNNEI. The specimen was peripheral blood. The chain joins TRBV2 to TRBJ1-3; maybe TRBD1 (5 bases). This clonotype was obtained from a woman aged 40 to 55 with COVID-19, enrolled during active disease. The CDR3 is CASRRGAGNTIYF. CDR3 sequence (DNA): TGTGCCAGCAGAAGGGGTGCTGGAAACACCATATATTTT.